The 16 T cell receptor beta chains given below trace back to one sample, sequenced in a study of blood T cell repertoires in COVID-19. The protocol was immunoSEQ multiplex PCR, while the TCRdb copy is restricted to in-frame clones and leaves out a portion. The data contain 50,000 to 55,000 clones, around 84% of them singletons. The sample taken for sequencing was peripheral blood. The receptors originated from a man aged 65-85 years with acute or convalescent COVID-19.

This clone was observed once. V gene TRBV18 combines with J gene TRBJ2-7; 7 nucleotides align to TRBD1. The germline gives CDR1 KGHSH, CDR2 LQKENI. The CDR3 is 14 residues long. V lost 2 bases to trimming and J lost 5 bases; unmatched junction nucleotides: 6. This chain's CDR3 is CASSPYKGADEQYF. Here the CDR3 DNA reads TGTGCCAGCTCACCATACAAGGGGGCCGACGAGCAGTACTTC.

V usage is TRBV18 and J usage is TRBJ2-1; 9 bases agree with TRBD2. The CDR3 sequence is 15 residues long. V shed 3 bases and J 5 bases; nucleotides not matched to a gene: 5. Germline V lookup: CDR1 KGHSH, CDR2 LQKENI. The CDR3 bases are TGTGCCAGCTCACCTATAGGGACTAGCAACAATGAGCAGTTCTTC. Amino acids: CASSPIGTSNNEQFF.

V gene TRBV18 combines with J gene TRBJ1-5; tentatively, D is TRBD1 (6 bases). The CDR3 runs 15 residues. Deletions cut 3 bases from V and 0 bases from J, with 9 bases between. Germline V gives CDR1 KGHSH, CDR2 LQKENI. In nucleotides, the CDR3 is TGTGCCAGCTCACCGGGGACAACTAGCAATCAGCCCCAGCATTTT. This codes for CASSPGTTSNQPQHF.

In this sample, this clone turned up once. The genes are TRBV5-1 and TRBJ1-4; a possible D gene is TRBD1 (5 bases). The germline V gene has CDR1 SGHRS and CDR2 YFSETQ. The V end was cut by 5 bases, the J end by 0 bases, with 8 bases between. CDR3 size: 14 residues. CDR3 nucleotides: TGCGCCAGCAGTTCAGGGTCAACTAATGAAAAACTGTTTTTT. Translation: CASSSGSTNEKLFF.

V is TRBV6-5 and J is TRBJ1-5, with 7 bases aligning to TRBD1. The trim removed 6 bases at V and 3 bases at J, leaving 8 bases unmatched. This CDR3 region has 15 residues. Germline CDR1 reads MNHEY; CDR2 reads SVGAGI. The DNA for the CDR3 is TGTGCCAGCAGCCGGGACAGCAGTCTCAATCAGCCCCAGCATTTT. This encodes CASSRDSSLNQPQHF.

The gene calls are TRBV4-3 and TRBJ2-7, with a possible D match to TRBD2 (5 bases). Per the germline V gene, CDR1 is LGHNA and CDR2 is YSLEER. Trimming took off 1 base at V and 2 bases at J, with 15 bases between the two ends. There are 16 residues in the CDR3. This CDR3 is CASSQGRGPGTYEQYF. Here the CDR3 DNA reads TGCGCCAGCAGCCAAGGTCGGGGTCCAGGAACCTACGAGCAGTACTTC.

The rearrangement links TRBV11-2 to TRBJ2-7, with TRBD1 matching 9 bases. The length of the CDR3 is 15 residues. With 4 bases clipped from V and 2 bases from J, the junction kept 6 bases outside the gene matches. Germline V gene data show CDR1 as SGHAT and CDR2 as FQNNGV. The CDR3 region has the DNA TGTGCCAGCAGCTCCCCCCGGGACAGGGCCTACGAGCAGTACTTC. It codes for CASSSPRDRAYEQYF. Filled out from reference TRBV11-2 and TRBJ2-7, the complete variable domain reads EAGVAQSPRYKIIEKRQSVAFWCNPISGHATLYWYQQILGQGPKLLIQFQNNGVVDDSQLPKDRFSAERLKGVDSTLKIQPAKLEDSAVYLCASSSPRDRAYEQYFGPGTRLTVT.

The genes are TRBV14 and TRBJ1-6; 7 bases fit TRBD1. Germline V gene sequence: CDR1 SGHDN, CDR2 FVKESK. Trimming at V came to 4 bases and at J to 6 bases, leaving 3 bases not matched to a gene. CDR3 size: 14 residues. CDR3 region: CASSRGQVNSPLHF. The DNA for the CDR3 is TGTGCCAGCAGCCGAGGACAGGTTAATTCACCCCTCCACTTT.

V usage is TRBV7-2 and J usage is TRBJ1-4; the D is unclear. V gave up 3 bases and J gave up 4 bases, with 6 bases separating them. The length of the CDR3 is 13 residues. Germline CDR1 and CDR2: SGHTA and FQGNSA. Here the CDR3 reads CASSFRSNEKLFF. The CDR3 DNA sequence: TGTGCCAGCAGCTTCCGCAGTAATGAAAAACTGTTTTTT.

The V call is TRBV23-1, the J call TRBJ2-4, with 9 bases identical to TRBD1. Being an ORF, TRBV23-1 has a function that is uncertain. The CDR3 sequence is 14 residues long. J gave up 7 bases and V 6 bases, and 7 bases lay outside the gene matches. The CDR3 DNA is TGCGCCAGCAGCCGGGACAGGGAGTTCAACATTCAGTACTTC. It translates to CASSRDREFNIQYF.

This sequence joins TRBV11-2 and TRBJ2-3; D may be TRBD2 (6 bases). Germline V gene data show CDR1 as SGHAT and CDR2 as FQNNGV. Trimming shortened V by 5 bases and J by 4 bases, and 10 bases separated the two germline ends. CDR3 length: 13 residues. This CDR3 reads CASSLRLADTQYF. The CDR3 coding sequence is TGTGCCAGCAGCCTAAGACTAGCAGATACGCAGTATTTT.

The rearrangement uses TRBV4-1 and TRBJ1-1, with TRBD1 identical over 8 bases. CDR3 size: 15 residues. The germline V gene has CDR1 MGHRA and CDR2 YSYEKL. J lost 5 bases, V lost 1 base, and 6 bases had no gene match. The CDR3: CASSQVTDRVTEAFF. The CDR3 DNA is TGCGCCAGCAGCCAAGTTACGGACAGGGTTACTGAAGCTTTCTTT.

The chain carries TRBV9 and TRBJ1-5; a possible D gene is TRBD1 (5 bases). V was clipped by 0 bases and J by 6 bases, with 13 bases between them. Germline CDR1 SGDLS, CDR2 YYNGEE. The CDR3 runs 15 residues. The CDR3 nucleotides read TGTGCCAGCAGCGTAGAGGGGTCAGGGCTTCAGCCCCAGCATTTT. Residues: CASSVEGSGLQPQHF.

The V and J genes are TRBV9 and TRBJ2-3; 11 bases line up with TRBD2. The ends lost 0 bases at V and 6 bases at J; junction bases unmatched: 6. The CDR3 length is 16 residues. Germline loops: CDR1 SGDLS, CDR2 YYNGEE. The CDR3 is CASSVEASGRSDTQYF. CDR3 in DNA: TGTGCCAGCAGCGTAGAGGCTAGCGGGAGGTCGGATACGCAGTATTTT.

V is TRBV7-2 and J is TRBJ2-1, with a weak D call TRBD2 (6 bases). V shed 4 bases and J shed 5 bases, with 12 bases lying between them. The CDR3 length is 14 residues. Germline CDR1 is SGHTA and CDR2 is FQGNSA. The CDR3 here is CASSSSEGNNEQFF. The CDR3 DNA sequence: TGTGCCAGCAGCTCTAGCGAGGGGAACAATGAGCAGTTCTTC.

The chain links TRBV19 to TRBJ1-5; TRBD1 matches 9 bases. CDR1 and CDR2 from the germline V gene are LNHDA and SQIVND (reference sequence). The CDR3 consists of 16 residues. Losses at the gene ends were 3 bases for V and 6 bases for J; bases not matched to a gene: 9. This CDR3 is CASSILQGATSQPQHF. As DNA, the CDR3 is TGTGCCAGTAGTATTCTACAGGGGGCGACGAGTCAGCCCCAGCATTTT.